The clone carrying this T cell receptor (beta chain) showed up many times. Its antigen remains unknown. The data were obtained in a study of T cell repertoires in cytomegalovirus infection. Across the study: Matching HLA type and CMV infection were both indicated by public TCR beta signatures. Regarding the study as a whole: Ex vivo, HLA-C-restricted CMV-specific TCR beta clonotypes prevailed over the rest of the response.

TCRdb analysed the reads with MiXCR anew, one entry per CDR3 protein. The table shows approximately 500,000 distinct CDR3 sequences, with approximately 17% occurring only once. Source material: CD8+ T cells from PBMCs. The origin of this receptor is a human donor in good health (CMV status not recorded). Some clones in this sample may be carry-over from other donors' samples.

CDR3 residues: CASSFIGGDRGSDFGSPLHF. The CDR3 bases are TGTGCCAGCAGTTTTATCGGAGGGGACAGGGGCTCGGATTTTGGTTCACCCCTCCACTTT. The V and J genes are TRBV12-3 or TRBV12-4 and TRBJ1-6, with TRBD1 matching over 10 bases. This CDR3 has 20 residues. V lost 3 bases to trimming and J lost 9 bases; unmatched junction nucleotides: 20.